This is a list of T cell receptor beta chains from one sample in a study of T cell changes during pregnancy in multiple sclerosis. Profiled with immunoSEQ multiplex PCR; TCRdb holds only in-frame clones, not every one. The sample gives roughly 70,000 clones, 90% of which show up once; 1.5% is in the top ten. The sample here was peripheral blood, taken in the third trimester of pregnancy. All receptors derive from a female donor with multiple sclerosis, enrolled in a pregnancy study. The CDR3 runs from the conserved cysteine through the conserved F or W. The order of the fields is D gene, V gene, J gene, clone size, CDR3 length, CDR3 protein, CDR3 DNA. A D gene is named only where the DNA matches it firmly. Some rows mark clone size as missing; the rest say once, few, many or name a class of expanded clone.

-	TRBV6-5	TRBJ1-1	-	16	CASSYSKRVYDTEAFF	TGTGCCAGCAGTTACTCGAAGAGAGTCTACGACACTGAAGCTTTCTTT
TRBD1	TRBV19	TRBJ1-2	-	15	CASSPPGQGRYGYTF	TGTGCCAGTAGTCCGCCGGGACAGGGGCGCTATGGCTACACCTTC
TRBD2	TRBV7-9	TRBJ2-3	-	16	CASSSPTIAGGDTQYF	TGTGCCAGCAGCTCCCCGACGATAGCGGGAGGGGATACGCAGTATTTT
-	TRBV18	TRBJ1-2	-	15	CASSPAAGADYGYTF	TGTGCCAGCTCACCAGCGGCGGGGGCGGACTATGGCTACACCTTC
TRBD1	TRBV5-1	TRBJ2-3	-	13	CASSETGVDTQYF	TGCGCCAGCAGCGAAACAGGGGTAGATACGCAGTATTTT
TRBD1	TRBV6-5	TRBJ1-1	-	15	CASSYLGQGGTEAFF	TGTGCCAGCAGTTACTTAGGACAGGGAGGCACTGAAGCTTTCTTT
-	TRBV6-5	TRBJ2-3	-	15	CASSGSGTSTDTQYF	TGTGCCAGCAGTGGGAGCGGAACTAGCACAGATACGCAGTATTTT
-	TRBV7-9	TRBJ1-1	-	16	CASSLARGSDNTEAFF	TGTGCCAGCAGCTTAGCGCGCGGCAGCGATAACACTGAAGCTTTCTTT
TRBD2	TRBV4-3	TRBJ2-5	once	17	CASSQDWAGGLQETQYF	TGCGCCAGCAGCCAAGACTGGGCGGGGGGTTTGCAAGAGACCCAGTACTTC
-	TRBV21-1	TRBJ2-5	-	15	CASSNGGEYQETQYF	TGTGCCAGCAGCAATGGCGGGGAGTACCAAGAGACCCAGTACTTC
TRBD1	TRBV6-5	TRBJ1-1	-	15	CASSFKQGAWTEAFF	TGTGCCAGCAGTTTCAAACAGGGGGCTTGGACTGAAGCTTTCTTT
-	TRBV5-1	TRBJ1-3	-	14	CASSLGQVGNTIYF	TGCGCCAGCAGCTTGGGACAGGTGGGAAACACCATATATTTT
-	TRBV6-5	TRBJ2-1	-	12	CASRWGVGEQFF	TGTGCCAGCAGGTGGGGAGTTGGTGAGCAGTTCTTC
TRBD1	TRBV5-8	TRBJ2-7	once	14	CASSRGQGAYEQYF	TGTGCCAGCAGCCGCGGACAGGGGGCCTACGAGCAGTACTTC
-	TRBV27	TRBJ2-3	-	12	CASIGGTDTQYF	TGTGCCAGCATCGGGGGAACAGATACGCAGTATTTT
TRBD2	TRBV5-1	TRBJ2-5	-	15	CASSLLTSGRETQYF	TGCGCCAGCAGCTTGTTGACTAGCGGGAGGGAGACCCAGTACTTC
-	TRBV7-2	TRBJ1-2	-	13	CASSLVPGNGYTF	TGTGCCAGCAGCTTAGTCCCAGGGAATGGCTACACCTTC
-	TRBV7-2	TRBJ2-1	-	13	CASSTQVNNEQFF	TGTGCCAGCAGCACTCAGGTGAACAATGAGCAGTTCTTC
TRBD2	TRBV2	TRBJ2-2	once	17	CASTGLKGTTYTGELFF	TGTGCCAGCACGGGTTTGAAGGGGACTACCTACACCGGGGAGCTGTTTTTT
-	TRBV5-4	TRBJ2-5	-	15	CASSLAPTGEETQYF	TGTGCCAGCAGCTTGGCCCCGACAGGCGAAGAGACCCAGTACTTC
-	TRBV27	TRBJ2-1	-	12	CASSPREGEQFF	TGTGCCAGCAGTCCGCGTGAGGGTGAGCAGTTCTTC
-	TRBV19	TRBJ2-3	-	17	CASSIWAFGSQADTQYF	TGTGCCAGTAGTATCTGGGCCTTCGGGAGTCAGGCAGATACGCAGTATTTT
-	TRBV28	TRBJ1-4	-	16	CASNLGGRGANEKLFF	TGTGCCAGCAATTTGGGCGGAAGGGGCGCTAATGAAAAACTGTTTTTT
TRBD1	TRBV7-8	TRBJ2-5	-	15	CASSFYGTGAETQYF	TGTGCCAGCAGCTTCTACGGGACAGGGGCTGAGACCCAGTACTTC
-	TRBV11-3	TRBJ2-3	-	15	CASSWGRRDTDTQYF	TGTGCCAGCAGCTGGGGGAGGCGGGACACAGATACGCAGTATTTT
TRBD1	TRBV7-6	TRBJ2-7	-	15	CASSSGTGGLYEQYF	TGTGCCAGCAGCTCTGGGACAGGGGGCCTGTACGAGCAGTACTTC
TRBD1	TRBV19	TRBJ2-1	-	15	CASGETGDPYNEQFF	TGTGCCAGTGGAGAGACAGGGGACCCCTACAATGAGCAGTTCTTC
-	TRBV29-1	TRBJ1-2	-	14	CSLTYRQGDYGYTF	TGCAGCCTTACCTACCGGCAAGGGGATTATGGCTACACCTTC
-	TRBV5-1	TRBJ1-1	-	12	CASSLGEVEAFF	TGCGCCAGCAGCTTGGGGGAGGTTGAAGCTTTCTTT
TRBD1	TRBV7-6	TRBJ1-3	-	16	CASTSGGQGAGNTIYF	TGTGCCAGCACCTCGGGAGGACAGGGTGCTGGAAACACCATATATTTT
-	TRBV27	TRBJ1-2	-	16	CASSLITGSATYGYTF	TGTGCCAGCAGTCTTATAACAGGGTCCGCAACCTATGGCTACACCTTC
TRBD1	TRBV7-3	TRBJ2-7	-	16	CASSPGPTGRAYEQYF	TGTGCCAGCAGCCCCGGCCCGACAGGGCGCGCCTACGAGCAGTACTTC
-	TRBV18	TRBJ2-6	few	16	CASSPQGGSGANVLTF	TGTGCCAGCTCCCCCCAGGGGGGCTCTGGGGCCAACGTCCTGACTTTC